This T cell receptor (beta chain) was captured in a study of blood T cell repertoires in COVID-19. About the research overall: Sample material is recorded as cDNA or gDNA derived from T cells, B-cell-depleted T cells, or PBMCs.

Method: immunoSEQ multiplex PCR; TCRdb's copy keeps in-frame clones and lacks some. The repertoire has hundreds of thousands of clones, more than 75% of them found once; the top ten carry about 3%. Participants' reported clinical history set cohort assignment. Cohort 3 donors counted as recovered after two negative PCRs, clearance, or resolved symptoms. The receptor was isolated from a woman in her 30s who had recovered from COVID-19. Input material: PBMCs or T cells enriched from blood (not recorded which).

The CDR3 loop reads CASSRTGTREQYF. The CDR3 region has the DNA TGTGCCAGCAGCCGAACAGGAACCCGCGAGCAGTACTTC. The chain carries TRBV27 and TRBJ2-7; tentatively, D is TRBD1 (5 bases). The CDR3 length is 13 residues. V was shortened by 6 bases and J by 6 bases, with 15 bases between the two germline ends. The germline V gene encodes CDR1 MNHEY and CDR2 SMNVEV (reference sequence).